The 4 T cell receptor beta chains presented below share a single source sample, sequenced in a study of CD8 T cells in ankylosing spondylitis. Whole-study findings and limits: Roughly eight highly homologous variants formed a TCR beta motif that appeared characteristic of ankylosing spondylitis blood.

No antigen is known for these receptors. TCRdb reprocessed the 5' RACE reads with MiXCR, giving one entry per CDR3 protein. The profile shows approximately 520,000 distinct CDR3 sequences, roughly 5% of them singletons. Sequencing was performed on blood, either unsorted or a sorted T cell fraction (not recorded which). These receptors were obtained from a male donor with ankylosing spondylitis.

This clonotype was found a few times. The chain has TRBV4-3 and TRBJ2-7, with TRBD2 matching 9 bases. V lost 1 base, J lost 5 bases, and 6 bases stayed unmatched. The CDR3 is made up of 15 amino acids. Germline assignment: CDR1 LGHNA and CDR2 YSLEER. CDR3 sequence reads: CASSQVVAGEDEQYF. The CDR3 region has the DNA TGCGCCAGCAGCCAAGTGGTAGCGGGGGAAGACGAGCAGTACTTC.

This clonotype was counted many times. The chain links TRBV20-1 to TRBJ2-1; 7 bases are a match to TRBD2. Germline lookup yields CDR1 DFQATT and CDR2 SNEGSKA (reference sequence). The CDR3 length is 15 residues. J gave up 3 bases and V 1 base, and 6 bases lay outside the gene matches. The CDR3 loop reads CSARVGGNVYNEQFF. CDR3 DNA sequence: TGCAGTGCTAGAGTCGGGGGGAATGTCTACAATGAGCAGTTCTTC.

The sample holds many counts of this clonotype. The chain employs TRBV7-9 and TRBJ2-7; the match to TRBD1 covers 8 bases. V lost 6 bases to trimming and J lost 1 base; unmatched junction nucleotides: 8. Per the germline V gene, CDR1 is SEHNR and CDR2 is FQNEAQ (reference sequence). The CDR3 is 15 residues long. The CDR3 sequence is CASRRRGRGSYEQYF. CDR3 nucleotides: TGTGCCAGCAGGCGCAGGGGGCGGGGTTCCTACGAGCAGTACTTC. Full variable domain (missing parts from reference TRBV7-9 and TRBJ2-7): DTGVSQNPRHKITKRGQNVTFRCDPISEHNRLYWYRQTLGQGPEFLTYFQNEAQLEKSRLLSDRFSAERPKGSFSTLEIQRTEQGDSAMYLCASRRRGRGSYEQYFGPGTRLTVT.

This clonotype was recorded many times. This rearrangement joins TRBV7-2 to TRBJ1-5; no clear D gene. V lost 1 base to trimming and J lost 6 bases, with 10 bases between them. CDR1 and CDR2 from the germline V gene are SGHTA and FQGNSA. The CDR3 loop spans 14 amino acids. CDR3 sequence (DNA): TGTGCCAGCAGCTTAGAGGGCAGTATTCAGCCCCAGCATTTT. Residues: CASSLEGSIQPQHF.